The clone carrying this TCR beta chain showed up many times. Its antigen is as yet unknown. The data originate from a study of spatial heterogeneity in lung cancer. Study-level results: There were more appearances of ubiquitous expanded tumor TCRs in blood at resection than at follow-up.

Time point given: sample taken at primary tumor resection. The authors sequenced whole RNA from tumor, nontumor lung or frozen PBMC without sorting. The germline gives CDR1 MNHNY, CDR2 SVGAGI (reference sequence). CDR3 length: 13 amino acids. V was pared by 7 bases and J by 5 bases, with 12 bases between. Every TCR cDNA molecule bore its own unique molecular identifier. TCRdb re-analysed the 5' RACE reads in MiXCR, keeping a single row per CDR3 protein. The profile shows some 38,000 distinct CDR3 sequences, around 7% of them singletons. V is TRBV6-6 and J is TRBJ1-5, with D tentatively TRBD1 (5 bases). The TCR sequence derives from a male donor with early-stage non-small cell lung cancer. This sample comprised PBMCs, obtained at surgery. The DNA of the CDR3 is TGTGCCAGCAACACACAGGCCCATCAGCCCCAGCATTTT. Amino acid sequence: CASNTQAHQPQHF.